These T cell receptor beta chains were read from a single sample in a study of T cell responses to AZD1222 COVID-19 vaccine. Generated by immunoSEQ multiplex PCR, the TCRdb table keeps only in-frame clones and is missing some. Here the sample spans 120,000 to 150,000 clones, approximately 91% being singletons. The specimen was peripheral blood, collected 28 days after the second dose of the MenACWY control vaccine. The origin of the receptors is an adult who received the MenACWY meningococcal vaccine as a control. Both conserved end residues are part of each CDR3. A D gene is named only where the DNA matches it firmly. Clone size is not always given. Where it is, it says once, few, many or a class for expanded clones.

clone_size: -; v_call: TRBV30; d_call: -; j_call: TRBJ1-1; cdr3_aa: CAWSRNTEAFF; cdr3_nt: TGTGCCTGGAGCCGGAACACTGAAGCTTTCTTT
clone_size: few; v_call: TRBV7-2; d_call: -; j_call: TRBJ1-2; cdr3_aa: CASSLGQNYGYTF; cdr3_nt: TGTGCCAGCAGCTTAGGACAGAACTATGGCTACACCTTC
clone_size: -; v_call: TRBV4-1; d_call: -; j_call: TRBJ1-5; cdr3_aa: CASSQGGAKGNQPQHF; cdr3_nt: TGCGCCAGCAGCCAAGGGGGGGCAAAAGGAAATCAGCCCCAGCATTTT
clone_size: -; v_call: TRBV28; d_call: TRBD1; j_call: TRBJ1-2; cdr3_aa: CASTPGQNYGYTF; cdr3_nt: TGTGCCAGTACACCGGGACAGAACTATGGCTACACCTTC
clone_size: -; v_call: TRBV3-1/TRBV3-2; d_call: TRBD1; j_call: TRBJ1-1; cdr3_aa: CASSQQGAETEAFF; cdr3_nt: TGTGCCAGCAGTCAGCAGGGGGCCGAAACTGAAGCTTTCTTT
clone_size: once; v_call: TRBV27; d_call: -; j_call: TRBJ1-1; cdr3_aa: CASSFRGNTEAFF; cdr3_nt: TGTGCCAGCAGTTTCCGAGGGAACACTGAAGCTTTCTTT
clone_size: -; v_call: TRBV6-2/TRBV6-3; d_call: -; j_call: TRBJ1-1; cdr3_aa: CASSYSMRGQTEAFF; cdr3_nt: TGTGCCAGCAGTTACTCGATGAGAGGGCAGACTGAAGCTTTCTTT
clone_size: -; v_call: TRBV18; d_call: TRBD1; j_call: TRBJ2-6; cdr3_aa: CASSGQGTNSGANVLTF; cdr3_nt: TGTGCCAGCTCAGGACAGGGGACCAATTCTGGGGCCAACGTCCTGACTTTC
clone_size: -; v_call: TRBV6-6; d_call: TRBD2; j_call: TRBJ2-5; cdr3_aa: CASSYTGLAGETQYF; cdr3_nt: TGTGCCAGCAGTTACACGGGACTAGCGGGAGAGACCCAGTACTTC
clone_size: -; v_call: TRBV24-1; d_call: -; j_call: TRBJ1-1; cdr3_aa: CATARAGEAFF; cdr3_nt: TGTGCCACCGCACGGGCCGGTGAAGCTTTCTTT
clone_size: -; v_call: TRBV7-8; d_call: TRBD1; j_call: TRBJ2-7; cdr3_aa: CASTRQGPYEQYF; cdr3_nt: TGTGCCAGCACCCGACAGGGCCCCTACGAGCAGTACTTC
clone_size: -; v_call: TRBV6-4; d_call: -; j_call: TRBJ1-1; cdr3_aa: CASSDGGAGTEAFF; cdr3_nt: TGTGCCAGCAGTGACGGAGGGGCAGGCACTGAAGCTTTCTTT
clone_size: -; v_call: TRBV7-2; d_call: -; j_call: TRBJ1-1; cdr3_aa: CASSLGRNMNTEAFF; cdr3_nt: TGTGCCAGCAGCTTAGGGAGGAACATGAACACTGAAGCTTTCTTT
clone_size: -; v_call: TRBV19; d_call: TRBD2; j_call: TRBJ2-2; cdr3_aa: CASSSNLGLAGGPNTGELFF; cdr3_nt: TGTGCCAGTAGTAGCAACCTGGGACTAGCGGGGGGCCCGAACACCGGGGAGCTGTTTTTT
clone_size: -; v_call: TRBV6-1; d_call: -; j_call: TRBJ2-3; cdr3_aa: CASSERRGRTDTQYF; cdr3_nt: TGTGCCAGCAGTGAAAGGAGGGGACGCACAGATACGCAGTATTTT
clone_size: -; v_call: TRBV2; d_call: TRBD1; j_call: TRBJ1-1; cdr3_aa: CASRGQEREAFF; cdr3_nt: TGTGCCAGCAGGGGACAGGAAAGGGAAGCTTTCTTT
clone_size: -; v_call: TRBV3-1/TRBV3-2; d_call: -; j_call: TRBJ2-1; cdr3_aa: CASSQDGGVYNEQFF; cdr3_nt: TGTGCCAGCAGCCAAGATGGCGGGGTCTACAATGAGCAGTTCTTC
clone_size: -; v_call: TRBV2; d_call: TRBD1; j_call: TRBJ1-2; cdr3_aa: CASRRDSKTGGYTF; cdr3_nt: TGTGCCAGCAGGAGGGACAGCAAAACGGGAGGCTACACCTTC
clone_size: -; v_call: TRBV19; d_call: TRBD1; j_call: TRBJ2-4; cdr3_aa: CASSTGTGGINIQYF; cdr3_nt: TGTGCCAGTAGTACCGGGACAGGGGGTATAAACATTCAGTACTTC
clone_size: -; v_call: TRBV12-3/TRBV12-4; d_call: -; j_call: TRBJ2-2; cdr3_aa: CASSLQNTGELFF; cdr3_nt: TGTGCCAGCAGCCTACAGAACACCGGGGAGCTGTTTTTT
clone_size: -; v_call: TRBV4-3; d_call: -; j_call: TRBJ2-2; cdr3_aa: CASSHDPRRADGELFF; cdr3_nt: TGCGCCAGCAGCCATGACCCCCGGAGGGCGGACGGGGAGCTGTTTTTT
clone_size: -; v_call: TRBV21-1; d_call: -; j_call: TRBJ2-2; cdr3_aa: CASSEEPGQGNTGELFF; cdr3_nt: TGTGCCAGCAGCGAAGAACCGGGACAGGGGAACACCGGGGAGCTGTTTTTT